This record covers a single T cell receptor beta chain. The antigen it recognizes is unknown. Within one base of it there is no much larger clone, and no base qualities were kept. The germline ends are 8 bases apart after V is trimmed by 4 bases and J by 4 bases. Reading the germline V gene gives CDR1 SGHDT and CDR2 YYEEEE. Including the terminal cysteine and phenylalanine, the CDR3 comprises 13 residues. Just CDR3 DNA is preserved here, 39 bases in frame from base 1. TCRbeta CDR3 regions were sequenced with the immunoSEQ Assay. After extraction, genomic DNA underwent amplification by bias-controlled multiplex PCR, followed by high-throughput sequencing. For the original study's pipeline: To quantify the absolute abundance of every unique TCRbeta CDR3 region, sequences were collapsed and filtered. T cell fraction was estimated by normalization of TCRbeta template counts to usable DNA, with usable DNA being measured through amplification of reference genes present in all nucleated cells. Repertoire TCRs were annotated as SARS-CoV-2-specific when V gene, CDR3 amino acid sequence and J gene were exactly matched to a known reactive TCR set. The reference SARS-CoV-2 TCR set was derived from MIRA and filtered for enrichment in COVID-19-positive ImmuneCODE repertoires, a step that removed public or cross-reactive TCRs. Using the MIRA antigens, annotated TCRs were further analysed by specific ORF or by position within an ORF. Depth was the summed frequency of annotated unique rearrangements, while breadth was defined as annotated unique rearrangements over total unique productive rearrangements. TCR breadth was compared between groups using two-sided Wilcoxon rank-sum tests. TCRdb took this table from immuneACCESS and kept in-frame rearrangements with V and J called. Such tables lack part of the clones; where checked against another copy, unresolved V genes explain under half of the gap, and the rest is unexplained. V and J calls and clone size are copied from that table; D and trimming were computed from the DNA. Present in this sample are about 280,000 clones, around 87% of which were seen just once. Clones ranked in the top ten supply about 3.6% of the sample.

This record belongs to a study of Ad26.COV2.S vaccination and SARS-CoV-2 variants (dated by TCRdb to the early 2020s). Regarding the study in general: Vaccine-arm donors were drawn from COV1001, a multicentre, randomized, double-blind, placebo-controlled phase I-IIa trial of Ad26.COV2.S in healthy adults. Dosing of Ad26.COV2.S was intramuscular, at either 5x10^10 or 1x10^11 viral particles, delivered as one shot or as two shots spaced 56 days apart. TCRbeta repertoire sequencing was used to assess the specificity and breadth of SARS-CoV-2-reactive T cell receptors after Ad26.COV2.S vaccination. The TCR-sequenced set comprised approximately 32 samples: some 20 Ad26.COV2.S vaccine recipients, 5 placebo recipients and 8 SARS-CoV-2 convalescent individuals. Trial participants were randomized into five groups of five, in which low-dose or high-dose Ad26.COV2.S was given once or twice, or placebo was given on both occasions. Blinding of investigators to trial group allocation was maintained during experiments and outcome assessment.

Broad study findings and their caveats: Compared with placebo recipients, Ad26.COV2.S recipients showed higher spike-specific TCR breadth (P = 0.0014). Comparable non-spike TCR breadth was observed between vaccine and placebo recipients, consistent with only spike being contained in the vaccine. Substantial breadth of spike-specific CD8+ and CD4+ T cell responses was reported after vaccination. The authors noted that the TCR breadth and depth analyses may have underestimated total T cell responses. The study was not powered for comparison of responses between vaccine doses or regimens.

According to the study, the label for this sample's treatment or condition signals: around 19 received Ad26.COV2.S at low or high dose, single or two shots; several received placebo; per-sample allocation not given. For vaccine and placebo recipients, the sequenced repertoires came from samples collected on day 63 after the first injection. In Cohort 1b, about 27 adults aged 18-55 years were enrolled at a single site in Boston, USA, between 29 July and 7 August 2020. Ad26.COV2.S was a replication-incompetent adenovirus type 26 vector that expressed a prefusion-stabilized SARS-CoV-2 spike protein derived from the original Wuhan strain.

The sequence was collected from a person aged 18-65 years who received the Ad26.COV2.S COVID-19 vaccine or a placebo. Sequences were derived from peripheral blood, sampled in a trial of Ad26.COV2.S vaccine versus placebo. The rearrangement joined TRBV5-6 to TRBJ1-4; a confident D gene designation cannot be given. DNA sequence: TGTGCCAGCAGCGCGGTGAATAATGAAAAACTGTTTTTT. Its product reads: CASSAVNNEKLFF.